The 6 T cell receptor beta chains in this list originate from one sample, sequenced in a study of beta chain features in type 1 diabetes. Findings of the study overall: There was a moderate but significant shortening of TCRB CDR3s in all four CD4+ subsets of Type 1 diabetes patients.

The authors reverse transcribed all of the isolated RNA, so sequencing captured expressed TCRB transcripts. The data were produced by immunoSEQ multiplex PCR, yet TCRdb's version contains in-frame clones alone and is incomplete. The sample includes a few hundred thousand clones, 13% seen only once; the top ten take roughly 0.016%. For these TCRs, the target antigens are not known. Sequenced sample: naive CD4+ T cells from blood. These receptors were taken from a woman between 18 and 30 years old with type 1 diabetes.

There are a few counts of this clone. The rearrangement uses TRBV6-1 and TRBJ1-2; TRBD1 might be the D (5 bases). Between the trimmed V and J ends, which lost 0 bases and 4 bases, there was a span of 12 bases. Germline CDR1 is MNHNS and CDR2 is SASEGT. The CDR3 sequence is 15 residues long. The CDR3 sequence is CASSEALGQFYGYTF. The CDR3 DNA reads TGTGCCAGCAGTGAAGCATTGGGGCAGTTCTATGGCTACACCTTC.

This clone was seen more than once but under ten times. V is TRBV29-1 and J is TRBJ2-5; 8 bases match TRBD1. Germline trimming cut 0 bases from V and 5 bases from J; bases unmatched to any gene: 8. There are 15 residues in the CDR3. The germline V gene has CDR1 SQVTM and CDR2 ANQGSEA. The CDR3 spells CSVEDGDRGSETQYF. In DNA form, the CDR3 reads TGCAGCGTTGAAGATGGAGACAGGGGCTCGGAGACCCAGTACTTC.

CDR3 coding DNA: TGTGCCAGCAGGGGGATAGCGGGAGAGCAGTACTTC. Translated: CASRGIAGEQYF. The chain combines TRBV28 with TRBJ2-4, with 9 bases identical to TRBD2. The V segment lost 6 bases and the J segment 13 bases; nucleotides outside the gene matches: 7. Per germline, CDR1 MDHEN and CDR2 SYDVKM. The CDR3 is 12 residues long.

This chain joins TRBV7-7 and TRBJ2-1, with 11 nucleotides matching TRBD2. V shed 5 bases and J 5 bases; nucleotides not matched to a gene: 5. Germline V gene lookup returns CDR1 SSHAT and CDR2 FNYEAQ (reference sequence). The CDR3 has 15 residues. The CDR3 bases are TGTGCCAGCAGCCCCGGACTAGCGGGCGACAATGAGCAGTTCTTC. It is translated as CASSPGLAGDNEQFF.

The rearrangement uses TRBV9 and TRBJ2-5, with TRBD1 matching 8 bases. The V and J ends lost 3 bases and 3 bases, in that order; junction bases with no gene match: 7. The CDR3 sequence is 15 residues long. Germline V gene lookup returns CDR1 SGDLS and CDR2 YYNGEE. CDR3 loop: CASSGGAGGEETQYF. CDR3 DNA sequence: TGTGCCAGCAGCGGGGGGGCAGGGGGCGAAGAGACCCAGTACTTC.

This rearrangement joins TRBV5-4 to TRBJ1-1; D might be TRBD1 (6 bases). The CDR3 covers 15 residues. Trimming stripped 0 bases from V and 0 bases from J, with 9 bases between. CDR1 and CDR2 (germline): SGHNT, YYREEE (reference sequence). CDR3 residues: CASSLGGTMNTEAFF. CDR3 DNA: TGTGCCAGCAGCTTGGGGGGGACAATGAACACTGAAGCTTTCTTT.